Listed below are T cell receptor beta chains from one sample, sequenced in a study of identical twins. TCRdb itself ran the 5' RACE reads through MiXCR, one entry per CDR3 protein. Among around 490,000 distinct CDR3 sequences, nearly 15% were seen once, and the ten largest hold roughly 0.44%. These same records also appear under a second study, on yellow fever vaccine responses in identical twins.

Sample: CD4+ T cells sorted from blood. These TCRs come from a woman aged 18-35 years in good health. Both conserved end residues are part of each CDR3. A D gene is named only where the DNA matches it firmly. Clone size appears in some rows only: once, few, many, or a class for an expanded clone.

TRBJ2-5 TRBD1 TRBV29-1 many TGCAGCGTTTTTCGCCCCCGGACAGGGGAAGAGACCCAGTACTTC CSVFRPRTGEETQYF
TRBJ2-3 TRBD2 TRBV5-1 NA TGCGCCAGCCTCGGGGGACTAGCGGTCACAGATACGCAGTATTTT CASLGGLAVTDTQYF
TRBJ2-3 NA TRBV2 NA TGTGCCAGCAGAAGGACTCTCCGGAGCACAGATACGCAGTATTTT CASRRTLRSTDTQYF
TRBJ2-3 NA TRBV10-3 few TGTGCCATCAGTGAGTCGGGGACCGCGCATTTT CAISESGTAHF
TRBJ2-3 NA TRBV5-6 few TGTGCCAGCAGCTTGGGTCTAAACGGGGCGACAGATACGCAGTATTTT CASSLGLNGATDTQYF
TRBJ2-2 TRBD2 TRBV25-1 few TGTGCCAGCAGTGACTCTCCGGGACTACTTGGTGTCGGGGAGCTGTTTTTT CASSDSPGLLGVGELFF
TRBJ1-1 NA TRBV12-3/TRBV12-4 few TGTGCCAGCAGTTTACGGCACAGGAACACTGAAGCTTTCTTT CASSLRHRNTEAFF
TRBJ2-3 TRBD2 TRBV27 NA TGTGCCAGCAGTCCGACTAGCGGGAGCCCCCGGGGAGATACGCAGTATTTT CASSPTSGSPRGDTQYF
TRBJ2-7 TRBD1 TRBV6-4 NA TGTGCCAGCAGTGAGCAGCCAGGGGGCAGTTCCTACGAGCAGTACTTC CASSEQPGGSSYEQYF
TRBJ2-3 NA TRBV27 few TGTGCCAGCAGTTTGTCGTGGGGCCCCACAGATACGCAGTATTTT CASSLSWGPTDTQYF
TRBJ2-3 NA TRBV27 NA TGTGCCAGCAGTGTCAGGCAGGCGAGGACAGATACGCAGTATTTT CASSVRQARTDTQYF
TRBJ1-1 TRBD1 TRBV20-1 few TGCAGTGCTCGGACAGGGGGCATCGCTGAAGCTTTCTTT CSARTGGIAEAFF
TRBJ2-5 TRBD2 TRBV25-1 NA TGTGCCAGCAGTCCCACCAGCGGGAGGTGGGAGACCCAGTACTTC CASSPTSGRWETQYF
TRBJ2-2 NA TRBV3-1 few TGTGCCAGCAGCCAAGATAGCTACACCGGGGAGCTGTTTTTT CASSQDSYTGELFF
TRBJ2-5 NA TRBV5-1 many TGCGCCAGCAGCTTGGGCAGGAATCAAGAGACCCAGTACTTC CASSLGRNQETQYF
TRBJ2-1 TRBD2 TRBV20-1 few TGCAGTGCTAGACTGGCTAGCGGGAGATTTTACTCCTACAATGAGCAGTTCTTC CSARLASGRFYSYNEQFF
TRBJ1-2 NA TRBV29-1 NA TGCAGCGTTGGTGCAGGGCGGCTTGGCTACACCTTC CSVGAGRLGYTF
TRBJ1-2 NA TRBV2 NA TGTGCCAGCAGTTCCTCAGGGGCGGATGGCTACACCTTC CASSSSGADGYTF
TRBJ2-3 TRBD2 TRBV28 few TGTGCCAGCAGTTTAGCTAGCGGGAGGTCAGATACGCAGTATTTT CASSLASGRSDTQYF
TRBJ2-7 TRBD2 TRBV28 NA TGTGCCAGCAGTACTAGCGGAAAAATCTACGAGCAGTACTTC CASSTSGKIYEQYF
TRBJ2-2 NA TRBV14 few TGTGCCAGCAGCCCAATGAACTCTATTGCCGGGGAGCTGTTTTTT CASSPMNSIAGELFF
TRBJ1-1 NA TRBV13 NA TGTGCCAGCAGCTTAGAAGGGGGAGACACTGAAGCTTTCTTT CASSLEGGDTEAFF
TRBJ2-4 NA TRBV18 NA TGTGCCAGCTCACCCCAAACAGGGAGAGAAAACATTCAGTACTTC CASSPQTGRENIQYF
TRBJ2-3 TRBD2 TRBV6-5 few TGTGCCAGCAGTTATCTAGCGGGGGGCCGCACAGATACGCAGTATTTT CASSYLAGGRTDTQYF
TRBJ2-7 TRBD1 TRBV28 NA TGTGCCAGCAGACCGGGACAGCTCTCCTACGAGCAGTACTTC CASRPGQLSYEQYF
TRBJ1-1 NA TRBV6-4 few TGTGCCAGCAGTGACACATGGGGAAAGCGGGACACTGAAGCTTTCTTT CASSDTWGKRDTEAFF
TRBJ1-2 NA TRBV5-1 few TGCGCCAGCAAACAGGGTATCTATGGCTACACCTTC CASKQGIYGYTF
TRBJ2-5 TRBD1 TRBV5-1 few TGCGCCAGCAGCCCGGGACAGAGACAAGAGACCCAGTACTTC CASSPGQRQETQYF
TRBJ2-3 TRBD2 TRBV20-1 once TGCAGTGCAGAGGTTAGCGGGACGAGTACGCAGTATTTT CSAEVSGTSTQYF
TRBJ2-5 TRBD2 TRBV9 NA TGTGCCAGCAGCGTAGCCACTAGCGGGGCGGAGACCCAGTACTTC CASSVATSGAETQYF
TRBJ1-2 TRBD1 TRBV27 many TGTGCCAGCAGCTCCGGGACAGGGGCTTTTAACTATGGCTACACCTTC CASSSGTGAFNYGYTF
TRBJ2-3 NA TRBV2 NA TGTGCCAGCAGTGAAGGGGAAGGGGGAAGATACACAGATACGCAGTATTTT CASSEGEGGRYTDTQYF
TRBJ2-7 TRBD1 TRBV12-3/TRBV12-4 NA TGTGCCAGCAGTCCGGGACAGGTTTACGAGCAGTACTTC CASSPGQVYEQYF
TRBJ2-4 NA TRBV12-3/TRBV12-4 few TGTGCCAGCAGTCTAGGAGGGTTTCAGTACTTC CASSLGGFQYF
TRBJ2-7 TRBD2 TRBV18 few TGTGCCAGCTCACCTAGCGGGAGGGCCAACGAGCAGTACTTC CASSPSGRANEQYF
TRBJ2-5 NA TRBV20-1 few TGCAGTGCGACTTCCATTGGCGGGGAGACCCAGTACTTC CSATSIGGETQYF
TRBJ2-1 TRBD2 TRBV15 few TGTGCCACCAGCAGAGACAGACTAGCGGGCAACAATGAGCAGTTCTTC CATSRDRLAGNNEQFF
TRBJ2-1 NA TRBV6-5 few TGTGCCAGCAGTTACTCGTTGGGGGGCTACAATGAGCAGTTCTTC CASSYSLGGYNEQFF
TRBJ2-3 NA TRBV3-1 NA TGTGCCAGCAGCCAAGTGGCGGGCAATACGCAGTATTTT CASSQVAGNTQYF
TRBJ2-3 TRBD2 TRBV5-1 few TGCGCCAGCAATGTAGCGGGAGGGCCCACAGATACGCAGTATTTT CASNVAGGPTDTQYF
TRBJ1-2 NA TRBV28 few TGTGCCAGCAGTAAGGACGGCTACACCTTC CASSKDGYTF
TRBJ2-6 TRBD1 TRBV27 NA TGTGCCAGCAGCCTAGGACGGCAGGGGGCTAGGGCCAACGTCCTGACTTTC CASSLGRQGARANVLTF
TRBJ2-7 TRBD1 TRBV5-1 few TGCGCCAGCAGCTGGGGACAGGGCATCGAGCAGTACTTC CASSWGQGIEQYF
TRBJ2-4 NA TRBV4-1 many TGCGCCAGCAGCCAGCTCCTACGGTGGTACTTC CASSQLLRWYF
TRBJ2-1 NA TRBV10-3 few TGTGCCATCAGGGAGAGCTTGGGGGGCAATGAGCAGTTCTTC CAIRESLGGNEQFF
TRBJ2-2 TRBD2 TRBV5-1 NA TGCGCCAGCAGCACATTACCGGGACTAGCCAACACCGGGGAGCTGTTTTTT CASSTLPGLANTGELFF
TRBJ1-1 TRBD1 TRBV5-1 few TGCGCCAGCAGCACCTCAGGGGGACGGGGAGCTTTCTTT CASSTSGGRGAFF
TRBJ2-5 TRBD1 TRBV5-1 NA TGCGCCAGCAGCTTGGCAGGGACAGGACGTGATTGGACCCAGTACTTC CASSLAGTGRDWTQYF
TRBJ2-3 NA TRBV7-9 few TGTGCCAGCAGCCGCGCCTCCGTTCGAGATACGCAGTATTTT CASSRASVRDTQYF
TRBJ2-5 TRBD1 TRBV5-1 few TGCGCCAGCAGCTTTACGGGACAGCTGGCTGGACCACCCACGGGCCAAGAGACCCAGTACTTC CASSFTGQLAGPPTGQETQYF
TRBJ2-4 TRBD1 TRBV20-1 NA TGCAGTGCTTCGGACAGGGGAAGGATTCAGTACTTC CSASDRGRIQYF